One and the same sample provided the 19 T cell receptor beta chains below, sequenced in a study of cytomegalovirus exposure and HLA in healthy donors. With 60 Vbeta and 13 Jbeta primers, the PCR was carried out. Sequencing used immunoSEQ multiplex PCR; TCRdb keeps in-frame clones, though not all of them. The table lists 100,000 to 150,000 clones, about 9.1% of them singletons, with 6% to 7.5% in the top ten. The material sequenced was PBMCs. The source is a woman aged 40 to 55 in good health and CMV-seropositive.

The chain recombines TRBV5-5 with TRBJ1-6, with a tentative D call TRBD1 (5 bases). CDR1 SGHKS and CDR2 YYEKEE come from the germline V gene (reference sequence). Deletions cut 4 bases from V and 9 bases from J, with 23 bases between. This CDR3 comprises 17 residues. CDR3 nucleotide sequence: TGTGCCAGCAGCCCCCATACCCGACAGAACCTTGGTTCACCCCTCCACTTT. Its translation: CASSPHTRQNLGSPLHF.

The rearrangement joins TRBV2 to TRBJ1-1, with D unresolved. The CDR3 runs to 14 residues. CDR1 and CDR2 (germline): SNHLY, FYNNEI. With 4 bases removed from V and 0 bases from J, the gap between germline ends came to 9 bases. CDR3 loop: CASSVAGLNTEAFF. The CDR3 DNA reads TGTGCCAGCAGTGTGGCTGGGCTGAACACTGAAGCTTTCTTT.

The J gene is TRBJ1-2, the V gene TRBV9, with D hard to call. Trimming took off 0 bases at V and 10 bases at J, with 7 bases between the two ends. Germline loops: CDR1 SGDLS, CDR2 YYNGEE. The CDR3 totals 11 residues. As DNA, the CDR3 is TGTGCCAGCAGCGTAGGGCACTACTACACCTTC. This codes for CASSVGHYYTF.

Here the CDR3 reads CASTTPGGNTQYF. In nucleotides, the CDR3 is TGTGCCAGCACCACCCCGGGGGGGAATACGCAGTATTTT. The V and J genes are TRBV9 and TRBJ2-3, with 8 bases that match TRBD2. Germline values: CDR1 SGDLS, CDR2 YYNGEE. The CDR3 length is 13 residues. With V trimmed by 6 bases and J by 7 bases, 7 bases remained unmatched.

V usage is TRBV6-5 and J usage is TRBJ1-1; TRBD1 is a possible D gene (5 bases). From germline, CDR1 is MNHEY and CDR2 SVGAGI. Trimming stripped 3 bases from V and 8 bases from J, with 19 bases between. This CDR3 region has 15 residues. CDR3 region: CASSYSREPGGEAFF. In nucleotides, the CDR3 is TGTGCCAGCAGTTATTCCCGGGAGCCCGGGGGAGAAGCTTTCTTT.

The CDR3 DNA is TGTGCCAGCCGAAGTCAGGGAAACACCATATATTTT. Translating it yields CASRSQGNTIYF. This sequence joins TRBV6-5 and TRBJ1-3, with D unresolved. V lost 8 bases, J lost 4 bases, and 9 bases lay in between. This CDR3 comprises 12 residues. Looked up from germline, CDR1 is MNHEY and CDR2 is SVGAGI.

DNA for the CDR3: TGTGCCAGCAGTGGAGGGGACAGGGGCAATCAGCCCCAGCATTTT. It yields the protein CASSGGDRGNQPQHF. The V call is TRBV2, the J call TRBJ1-5, with TRBD1 matching 9 bases. Germline V gene sequence: CDR1 SNHLY, CDR2 FYNNEI. The CDR3 loop spans 15 amino acids. J was trimmed by 2 bases and V by 4 bases; bases with no gene match: 3.

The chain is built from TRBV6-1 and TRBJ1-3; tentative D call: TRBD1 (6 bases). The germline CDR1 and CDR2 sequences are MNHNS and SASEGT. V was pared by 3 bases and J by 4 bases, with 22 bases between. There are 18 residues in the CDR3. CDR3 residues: CASSDLMNRAALGNTIYF. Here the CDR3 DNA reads TGTGCCAGCAGTGACCTCATGAACAGGGCCGCGTTAGGAAACACCATATATTTT.

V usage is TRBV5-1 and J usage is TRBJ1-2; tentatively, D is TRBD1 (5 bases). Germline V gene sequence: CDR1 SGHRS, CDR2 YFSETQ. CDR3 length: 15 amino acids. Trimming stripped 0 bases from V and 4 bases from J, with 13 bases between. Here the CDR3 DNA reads TGCGCCAGCAGCTTGGAAGGGAAAGGGGTCTATGGCTACACCTTC. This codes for CASSLEGKGVYGYTF.

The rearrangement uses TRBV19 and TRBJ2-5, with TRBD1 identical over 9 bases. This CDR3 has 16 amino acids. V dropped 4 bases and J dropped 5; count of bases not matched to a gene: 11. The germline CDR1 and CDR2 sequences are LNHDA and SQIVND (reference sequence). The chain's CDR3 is CASSTLGQGGGETQYF. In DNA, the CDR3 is TGTGCCAGTAGTACCCTGGGACAGGGTGGAGGGGAGACCCAGTACTTC.

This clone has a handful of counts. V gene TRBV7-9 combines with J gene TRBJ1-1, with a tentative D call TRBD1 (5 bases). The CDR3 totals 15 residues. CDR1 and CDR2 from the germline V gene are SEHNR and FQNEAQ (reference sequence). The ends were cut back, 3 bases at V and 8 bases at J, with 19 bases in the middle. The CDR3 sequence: CASSLLPTEGQEAFF. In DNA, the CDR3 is TGTGCCAGCAGCTTGCTCCCAACAGAAGGACAAGAAGCTTTCTTT.

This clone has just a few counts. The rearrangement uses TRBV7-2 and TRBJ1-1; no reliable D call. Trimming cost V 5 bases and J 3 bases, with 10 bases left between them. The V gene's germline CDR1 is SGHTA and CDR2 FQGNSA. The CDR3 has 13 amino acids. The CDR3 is CASSLQAHTEAFF. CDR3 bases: TGTGCCAGCAGCCTCCAGGCTCACACTGAAGCTTTCTTT.

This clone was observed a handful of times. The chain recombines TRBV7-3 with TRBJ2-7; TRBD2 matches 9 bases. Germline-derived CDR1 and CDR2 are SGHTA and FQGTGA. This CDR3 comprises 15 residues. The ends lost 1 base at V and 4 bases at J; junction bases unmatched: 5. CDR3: CASSLSPAGGYEQYF. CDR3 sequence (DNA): TGTGCCAGCAGCTTAAGTCCAGCGGGGGGATACGAGCAGTACTTC.

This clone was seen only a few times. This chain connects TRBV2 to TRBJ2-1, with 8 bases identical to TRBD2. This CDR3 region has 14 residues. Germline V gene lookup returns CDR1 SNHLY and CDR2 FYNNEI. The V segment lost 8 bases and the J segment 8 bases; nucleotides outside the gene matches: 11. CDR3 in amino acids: CASLGGGSWDEQFF. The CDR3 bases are TGTGCCAGCCTCGGGGGGGGGTCATGGGATGAGCAGTTCTTC.

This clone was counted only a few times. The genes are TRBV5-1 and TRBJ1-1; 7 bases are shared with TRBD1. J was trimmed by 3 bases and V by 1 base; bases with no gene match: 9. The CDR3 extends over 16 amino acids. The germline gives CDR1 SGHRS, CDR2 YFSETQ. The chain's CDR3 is CASSLTLTGVDTEAFF. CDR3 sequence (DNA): TGCGCCAGCAGCTTGACGCTTACAGGGGTCGACACTGAAGCTTTCTTT. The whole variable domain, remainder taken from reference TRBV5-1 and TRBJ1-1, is KAGVTQTPRYLIKTRGQQVTLSCSPISGHRSVSWYQQTPGQGLQFLFEYFSETQRNKGNFPGRFSGRQFSNSRSEMNVSTLELGDSALYLCASSLTLTGVDTEAFFGQGTRLTVV.

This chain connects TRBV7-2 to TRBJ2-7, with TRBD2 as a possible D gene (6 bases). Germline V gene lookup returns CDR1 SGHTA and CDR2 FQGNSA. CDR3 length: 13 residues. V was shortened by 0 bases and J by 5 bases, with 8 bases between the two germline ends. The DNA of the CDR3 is TGTGCCAGCAGCTTAGCCTGGAGGGACGAGCAGTACTTC. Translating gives CASSLAWRDEQYF. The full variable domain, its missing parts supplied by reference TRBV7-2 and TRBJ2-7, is GAGVSQSPSNKVTEKGKDVELRCDPISGHTALYWYRQSLGQGLEFLIYFQGNSAPDKSGLPSDRFSAERTGGSVSTLTIQRTQQEDSAVYLCASSLAWRDEQYFGPGTRLTVT.

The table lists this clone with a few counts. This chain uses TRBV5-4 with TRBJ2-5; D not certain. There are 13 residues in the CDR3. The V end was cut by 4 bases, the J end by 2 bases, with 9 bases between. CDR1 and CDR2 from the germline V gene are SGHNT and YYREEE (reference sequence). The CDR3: CASSPPGQETQYF. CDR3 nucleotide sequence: TGTGCCAGCAGCCCGCCCGGGCAAGAGACCCAGTACTTC.

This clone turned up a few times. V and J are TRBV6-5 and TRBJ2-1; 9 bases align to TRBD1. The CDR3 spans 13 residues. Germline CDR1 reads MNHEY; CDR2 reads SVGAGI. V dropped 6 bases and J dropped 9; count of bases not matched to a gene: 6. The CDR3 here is CASRNTGGSEQFF. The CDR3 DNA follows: TGTGCCAGCAGGAACACAGGGGGCAGTGAGCAGTTCTTC.

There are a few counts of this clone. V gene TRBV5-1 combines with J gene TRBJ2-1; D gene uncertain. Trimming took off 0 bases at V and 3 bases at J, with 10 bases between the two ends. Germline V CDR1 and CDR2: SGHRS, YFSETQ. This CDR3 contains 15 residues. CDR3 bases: TGCGCCAGCAGCTTGGGAATAGCTGGCTACAATGAGCAGTTCTTC. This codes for CASSLGIAGYNEQFF.